The next 23 T cell receptor beta chains were all read from a single sample in a study of spatial heterogeneity in lung cancer (dated by TCRdb to between 2017 and 2020). No antigen is known for these receptors. The sample's time point label, in plain terms: sample taken at primary tumor resection. Library method: 5' RACE. Sequencer: NextSeq 500. TCRdb reprocessed the public reads (quality trimming at Q25 with fastp, clone calling with MiXCR) and kept in-frame beta chains. Rows with one shared CDR3 protein collapse into an entry with the most common genes and DNA. The sample includes approximately 4,600 distinct CDR3 sequences, with approximately 6.1% observed a single time. The ten largest clones add up to approximately 30% of the sample. Broader findings and caveats from the paper: A correlation was observed between the number of expanded intratumoral alpha and beta TCRs and the tumor nonsynonymous mutation count.

Sample: lung tumor tissue, taken at surgery. All receptors derive from a male donor with early-stage non-small cell lung cancer.

This clonotype occurred many times. The chain couples TRBV7-9 to TRBJ2-1; possible D gene TRBD2, 6 bases. Germline V gene lookup returns CDR1 SEHNR and CDR2 FQNEAQ (reference sequence). The CDR3 is 17 amino acids. The germline V and J ends were trimmed by 5 bases and 8 bases, with 25 bases remaining between them. The CDR3 nucleotides are TGTGCCAGCAGCCAAGTTAACCTTGGCGGGAATGTGTATGAGCAGTTCTTC. Protein sequence: CASSQVNLGGNVYEQFF.

The chain recombines TRBV4-3 with TRBJ2-3; possible D gene TRBD2, 6 bases. Per the germline V gene, CDR1 is LGHNA and CDR2 is YSLEER. The CDR3 is 15 amino acids. The V end lost 0 bases, the J end lost 5 bases, and 12 bases lay between the germline ends. The CDR3 region is CASSQEGLPGDTQYF. CDR3 sequence (DNA): TGCGCCAGCAGCCAAGAGGGACTCCCGGGAGATACGCAGTATTTT.

This clonotype was seen ten or more times. As DNA, the CDR3 is TGTGCCAGCAGTGGGGAGACGGTGGGGTACTTC. Its translation is CASSGETVGYF. This chain joins TRBV2 and TRBJ2-7; a possible D gene is TRBD2 (5 bases). Germline-derived CDR1 and CDR2 are SNHLY and FYNNEI. V was cut by 4 bases and J by 12 bases, with 13 bases left in between. The CDR3 contains 11 residues.

This clonotype has ten or more counts. CDR3 region: CAIYRQGSTDTQYF. Here the CDR3 DNA reads TGTGCCATCTACAGACAGGGAAGCACAGATACGCAGTATTTT. This chain links TRBV7-2 with TRBJ2-3, with TRBD1 identical over 7 bases. Germline CDR1 SGHTA, CDR2 FQGNSA. This CDR3 has 14 residues. V dropped 10 bases and J dropped 0; count of bases not matched to a gene: 7.

The sample holds many counts of this clonotype. V is TRBV20-1 and J is TRBJ2-7; weak D call: TRBD1 (6 bases). V was clipped by 5 bases and J by 7 bases, with 21 bases between them. CDR1 is DFQATT, CDR2 SNEGSKA, per germline (reference sequence). The CDR3 is made up of 14 amino acids. The CDR3 reads CSAHTRLKGEEQYF. CDR3 coding DNA: TGCAGTGCTCATACTAGATTAAAGGGGGAGGAGCAGTACTTC.

In regard to this clonotype: Being one base from a much bigger clone, this may be a read error. The chain carries TRBV7-3 and TRBJ2-1, with D perhaps TRBD2 (5 bases). The CDR3 is 15 amino acids. Germline-derived CDR1 and CDR2 are SGHTA and FQGTGA. The CDR3 DNA sequence: TGTGTCAGCAGCCCGGGATACAGCTTCTACAATGAGCAGTTCTTC. This gives the protein CVSSPGYSFYNEQFF. The full variable domain, its missing parts supplied by reference TRBV7-3 and TRBJ2-1, is GAGVSQTPSNKVTEKGKYVELRCDPISGHTALYWYRQSLGQGPEFLIYFQGTGAADDSGLPNDRFFAVRPEGSVSTLKIQRTERGDSAVYLCVSSPGYSFYNEQFFGPGTRLTVL.

Comments on this clonotype: It may be a read error: a sequence one base away is much more abundant. J is TRBJ2-7 and V is TRBV30; D gene uncertain. CDR1 GTSNPN and CDR2 SVGIG come from the germline V gene (reference sequence). CDR3 length: 12 amino acids. The CDR3 sequence: CARSTTSYEQYF. Here the CDR3 DNA reads TGTGCCCGGAGTACTACCTCCTACGAGCAGTACTTC.

This clonotype was recorded a few times. A much larger clone sits a single nucleotide away, making a read error possible. The V and J genes are TRBV6-2 or TRBV6-3 and TRBJ2-1, with 14 nucleotides matching TRBD2. The length of the CDR3 is 13 residues. Trimming cost V 8 bases and J 9 bases; bases outside gene matches: 3. The germline gives CDR1 MNHEY, CDR2 SVGEGT. This CDR3 reads CASGTSGRGEQFF. CDR3 coding DNA: TGTGCCAGCGGGACTAGCGGGAGAGGTGAGCAGTTCTTC.

At least ten counts were recorded for this clonotype. CDR3 residues: CSARTSGRAVEQFF. The CDR3 coding sequence is TGCAGTGCTAGAACTAGCGGGAGGGCCGTTGAGCAGTTCTTC. The chain has TRBV20-1 and TRBJ2-1; the match to TRBD2 covers 13 bases. Unmatched junction bases numbered 4, after V lost 2 bases and J lost 9 bases. CDR1 is DFQATT, CDR2 SNEGSKA, per germline (reference sequence). This CDR3 contains 14 residues.

This clonotype was counted at least ten times. V usage is TRBV3-1 and J usage is TRBJ2-7, with 12 positions matching TRBD2. The CDR3 covers 15 residues. Germline CDR1 and CDR2: LGHDT and YNNKEL (reference sequence). V gave up 1 base and J gave up 2 bases; unmatched junction bases: 0. Written as DNA, the CDR3 is TGTGCCAGCAGCCAAGGACTAGCGGGGGCCTACGAGCAGTACTTC. The encoded protein is CASSQGLAGAYEQYF.

This clonotype was seen repeatedly, ten times or more. This chain joins TRBV12-5 and TRBJ2-2; no reliable D call. The CDR3 runs 16 residues. Germline V CDR1 and CDR2: LGHNT, FRNRAP. The V end lost 0 bases, the J end lost 2 bases, and 10 bases lay between the germline ends. The CDR3 DNA is TGTGCTAGTGGTTTGGTAGAAGGGATTAACACCGGGGAGCTGTTTTTT. It yields the protein CASGLVEGINTGELFF.

Many counts were recorded for this clonotype. The chain is built from TRBV7-3 and TRBJ2-5, with TRBD1 matching over 7 bases. Germline values: CDR1 SGHTA, CDR2 FQGTGA. V lost 5 bases and J lost 1; bases outside the gene matches: 7. The CDR3 spans 15 residues. CDR3 sequence: CASSRIGGLQETQYF. CDR3 DNA sequence: TGTGCCAGCAGCAGAATAGGGGGCCTCCAAGAGACCCAGTACTTC. Variable domain in full (rest from reference TRBV7-3 and TRBJ2-5): GAGVSQTPSNKVTEKGKYVELRCDPISGHTALYWYRQSLGQGPEFLIYFQGTGAADDSGLPNDRFFAVRPEGSVSTLKIQRTERGDSAVYLCASSRIGGLQETQYFGPGTRLLVL.

This clonotype was detected a few times. This chain uses TRBV5-1 with TRBJ2-1, with TRBD2 matching 12 bases. From germline, CDR1 is SGHRS and CDR2 YFSETQ. The ends lost 0 bases at V and 8 bases at J; junction bases unmatched: 0. The CDR3 covers 14 residues. For the CDR3, the DNA is TGCGCCAGCAGCTTGGGACTAGCGGGAGATGAGCAGTTCTTC. This codes for CASSLGLAGDEQFF.

This clonotype was seen at least ten times. V usage is TRBV5-1 and J usage is TRBJ2-5; a weak D match, TRBD1 (6 bases). V was shortened by 4 bases and J by 5 bases, with 12 bases between the two germline ends. CDR3 size: 13 residues. CDR1 and CDR2 from the germline V gene are SGHRS and YFSETQ. The CDR3 loop reads CASSGGPGETQYF. The CDR3 DNA reads as TGCGCCAGCAGCGGGGGCCCCGGGGAGACCCAGTACTTC.

The table lists this clonotype with many counts. V is TRBV18 and J is TRBJ1-4, with D unresolved. The CDR3 contains 14 residues. The V gene's germline CDR1 is KGHSH and CDR2 LQKENI. Trimming removed 2 bases at V and 8 bases at J, with 12 bases between. The CDR3 sequence: CASSPTRLGEKLFF. CDR3 DNA sequence: TGTGCCAGCTCACCAACCAGGCTCGGGGAAAAACTGTTTTTT.

The rearrangement joins TRBV20-1 to TRBJ2-1, with 14 bases fitting TRBD2. The V and J ends lost 6 bases and 1 base, in that order; junction bases with no gene match: 5. Per the germline V gene, CDR1 is DFQATT and CDR2 is SNEGSKA (reference sequence). The CDR3 consists of 16 residues. Written as DNA, the CDR3 is TGCAGTGCCCGACGACTAGCGGGGGGGTCCTACAATGAGCAGTTCTTC. It translates to CSARRLAGGSYNEQFF.

Ten or more counts support this clonotype. V is TRBV5-1 and J is TRBJ2-7; 7 positions match TRBD2. Per the germline V gene, CDR1 is SGHRS and CDR2 is YFSETQ. The J segment lost 3 bases and the V segment lost 1 base, leaving 4 bases of the junction unmatched. This CDR3 is 14 amino acids long. CDR3 protein: CASSLWEGYYEQYF. DNA of the CDR3: TGCGCCAGCAGCTTGTGGGAGGGATACTACGAGCAGTACTTC.

As concerns this clonotype: This clone may be a read error of a much larger clone one base away. The chain uses TRBV6-5 and TRBJ2-1, with 10 bases identical to TRBD2. Germline assignment: CDR1 MNHEY and CDR2 SVGAGI. This CDR3 has 15 residues. V shed 5 bases and J 10 bases; nucleotides not matched to a gene: 11. The CDR3 is CASSARGAGGREQFF. In DNA form, the CDR3 reads TGTGCCAGCAGTGCCCGAGGAGCGGGGGGGCGAGAGCAGTTCTTC.

By share, this clonotype ranks as medium-sized (0.01 to 0.1%). V usage is TRBV19 and J usage is TRBJ2-1; D unclear. The germline CDR1 and CDR2 sequences are LNHDA and SQIVND (reference sequence). The V end lost 0 bases, the J end lost 0 bases, and 6 bases lay between the germline ends. This CDR3 has 15 amino acids. CDR3 nucleotide sequence: TGTGCCAGTAGTATAGAGAGTAGCTCCTACAATGAGCAGTTCTTC. It codes for CASSIESSSYNEQFF.

This clonotype was seen many times. The CDR3: CASRETGSQPQHF. The CDR3, as DNA: TGTGCCAGCAGAGAGACAGGGTCACAGCCCCAGCATTTT. This chain uses TRBV6-6 with TRBJ1-5, with TRBD1 identical over 7 bases. The germline CDR1 and CDR2 sequences are MNHNY and SVGAGI (reference sequence). The CDR3 has 13 amino acids. V was clipped by 6 bases and J by 7 bases; unmatched bases: 6.

This clonotype is classed as medium-sized. The CDR3 loop reads CASSSGQGATGELFF. The CDR3 coding sequence is TGTGCCAGCAGCTCGGGACAGGGGGCGACCGGGGAGCTGTTTTTT. The chain links TRBV13 to TRBJ2-2, with 12 bases that match TRBD1. The J segment lost 5 bases and the V segment lost 4 bases, leaving 2 bases of the junction unmatched. This CDR3 has 15 amino acids. The germline gives CDR1 PRHDT, CDR2 FYEKMQ (reference sequence).

This clonotype occurred a few times. This rearrangement joins TRBV7-2 to TRBJ2-1; D gene ambiguous. This CDR3 region has 13 residues. V was cut by 2 bases and J by 8 bases, with 10 bases left in between. CDR1 and CDR2 (germline): SGHTA, FQGNSA. CDR3: CASSLTRRDEQFF. The DNA of the CDR3 is TGTGCCAGCAGCTTAACCCGACGGGATGAGCAGTTCTTC.

This clonotype showed up many times. The V call is TRBV10-3, the J call TRBJ2-2; D is perhaps TRBD1 or TRBD2 (5 bases each). The CDR3 is 13 amino acids. V lost 11 bases to trimming and J lost 0 bases, with 10 bases between them. Per germline, CDR1 ENHRY and CDR2 SYGVKD. DNA of the CDR3: TGTGCCTCTAGGGGAGCGAACACCGGGGAGCTGTTTTTT. This translates into CASRGANTGELFF.